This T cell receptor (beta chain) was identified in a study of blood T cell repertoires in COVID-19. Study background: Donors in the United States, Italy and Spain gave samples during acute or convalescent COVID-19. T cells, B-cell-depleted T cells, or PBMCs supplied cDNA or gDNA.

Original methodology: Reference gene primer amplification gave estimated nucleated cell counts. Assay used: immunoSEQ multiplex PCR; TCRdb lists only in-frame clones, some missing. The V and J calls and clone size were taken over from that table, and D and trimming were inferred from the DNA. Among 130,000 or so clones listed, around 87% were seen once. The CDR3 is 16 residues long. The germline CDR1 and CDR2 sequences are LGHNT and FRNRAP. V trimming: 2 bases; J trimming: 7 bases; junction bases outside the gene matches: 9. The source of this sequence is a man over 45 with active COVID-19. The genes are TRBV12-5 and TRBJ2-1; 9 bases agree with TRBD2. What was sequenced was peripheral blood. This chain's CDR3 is CASGLKSGGYRNEQFF. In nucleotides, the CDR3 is TGTGCTAGTGGTTTGAAAAGCGGGGGGTATCGGAATGAGCAGTTCTTC.